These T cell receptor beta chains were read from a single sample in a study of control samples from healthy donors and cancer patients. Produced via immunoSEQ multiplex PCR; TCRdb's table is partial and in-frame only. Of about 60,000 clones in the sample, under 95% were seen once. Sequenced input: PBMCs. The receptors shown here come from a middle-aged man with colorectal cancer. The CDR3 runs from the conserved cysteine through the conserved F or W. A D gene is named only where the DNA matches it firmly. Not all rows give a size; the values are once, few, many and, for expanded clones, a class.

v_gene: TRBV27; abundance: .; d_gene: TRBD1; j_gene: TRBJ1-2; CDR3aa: CASTIQGGNYGYTF; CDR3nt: TGTGCCAGCACGATACAGGGGGGTAACTATGGCTACACCTTC
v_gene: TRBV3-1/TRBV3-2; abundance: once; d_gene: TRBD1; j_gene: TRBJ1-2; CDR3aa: CASSQHTGGGSGYTF; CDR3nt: TGTGCCAGCAGCCAACACACAGGGGGAGGTTCGGGCTACACCTTC
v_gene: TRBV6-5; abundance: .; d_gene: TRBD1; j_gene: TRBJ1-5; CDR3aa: CASSSGTGYSNQPQHF; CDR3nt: TGTGCCAGCAGTTCCGGGACAGGGTATAGCAATCAGCCCCAGCATTTT
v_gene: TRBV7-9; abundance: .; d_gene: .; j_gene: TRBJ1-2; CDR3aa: CASSLGQVLGYTF; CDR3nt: TGTGCCAGCAGCTTGGGTCAGGTTTTAGGCTACACCTTC
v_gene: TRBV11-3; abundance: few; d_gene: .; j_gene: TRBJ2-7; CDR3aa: CASSLDLSATSF; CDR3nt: TGTGCCAGCAGCTTAGATCTGTCCGCCACGTCCTTC
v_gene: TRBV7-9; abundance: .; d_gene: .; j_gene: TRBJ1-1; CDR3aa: CASSRDSGQIEAFF; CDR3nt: TGTGCCAGCAGCCGCGACAGTGGTCAAATTGAAGCTTTCTTT
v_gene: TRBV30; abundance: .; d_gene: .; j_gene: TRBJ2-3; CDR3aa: CAWSRPGTDTQYF; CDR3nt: TGTGCCTGGAGTCGTCCAGGCACAGATACGCAGTATTTT
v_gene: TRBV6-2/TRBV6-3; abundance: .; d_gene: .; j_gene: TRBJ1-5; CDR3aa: CASSYVPGERVNQPQHF; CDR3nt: TGTGCCAGCAGTTATGTCCCTGGTGAGAGGGTCAATCAGCCCCAGCATTTT
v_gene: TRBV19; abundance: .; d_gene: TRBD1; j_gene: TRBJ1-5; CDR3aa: CASSIATGTGSNQPQHF; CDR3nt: TGTGCCAGTAGTATCGCAACCGGGACAGGATCAAATCAGCCCCAGCATTTT
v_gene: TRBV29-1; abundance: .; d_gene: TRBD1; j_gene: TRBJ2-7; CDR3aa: CSVGQGVPYEQYF; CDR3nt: TGCAGCGTTGGTCAGGGGGTCCCCTACGAGCAGTACTTC
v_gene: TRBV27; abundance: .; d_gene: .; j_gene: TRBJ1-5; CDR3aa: CASSSGGGGKRNQPQHF; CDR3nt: TGTGCCAGCAGTTCCGGGGGGGGAGGGAAACGCAATCAGCCCCAGCATTTT
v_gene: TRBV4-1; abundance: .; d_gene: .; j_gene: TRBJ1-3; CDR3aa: CASSQATGSGNTIYF; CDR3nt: TGCGCCAGCAGCCAGGCAACAGGGTCTGGAAACACCATATATTTT
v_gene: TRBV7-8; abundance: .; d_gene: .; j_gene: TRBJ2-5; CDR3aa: CASSLTAGAHGETQYF; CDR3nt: TGTGCCAGCAGCTTAACGGCGGGGGCCCACGGAGAGACCCAGTACTTC
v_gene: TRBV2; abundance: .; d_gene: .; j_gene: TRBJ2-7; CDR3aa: CASSEPADEQYF; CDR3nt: TGTGCCAGCAGTGAACCGGCGGACGAGCAGTACTTC
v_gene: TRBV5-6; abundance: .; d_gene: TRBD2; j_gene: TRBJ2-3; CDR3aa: CASSLRLSGGAGDTQYF; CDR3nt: TGTGCCAGCAGCCTAAGGCTTAGCGGGGGGGCTGGAGATACGCAGTATTTT
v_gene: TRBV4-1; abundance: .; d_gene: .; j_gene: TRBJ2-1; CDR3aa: CASSQPRGGSRNEQFF; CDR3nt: TGCGCCAGCAGCCAACCTCGCGGGGGCTCAAGAAATGAGCAGTTCTTC
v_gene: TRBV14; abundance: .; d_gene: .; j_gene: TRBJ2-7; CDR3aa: CASSQDPSYEQYF; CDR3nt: TGTGCCAGCAGCCAAGACCCCTCCTACGAGCAGTACTTC
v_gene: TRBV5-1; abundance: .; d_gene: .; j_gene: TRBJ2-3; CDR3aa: CASSRGSSTDTQYF; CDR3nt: TGCGCCAGCAGCCGCGGGTCTTCCACAGATACGCAGTATTTT
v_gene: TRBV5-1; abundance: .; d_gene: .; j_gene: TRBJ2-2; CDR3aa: CASRTGGRTGELFF; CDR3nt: TGCGCCAGCAGAACGGGGGGCCGCACCGGGGAGCTGTTTTTT
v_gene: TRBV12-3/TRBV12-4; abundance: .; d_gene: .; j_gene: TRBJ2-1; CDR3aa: CASSFYLYNEQFF; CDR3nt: TGTGCCAGCAGTTTCTACCTCTACAATGAGCAGTTCTTC
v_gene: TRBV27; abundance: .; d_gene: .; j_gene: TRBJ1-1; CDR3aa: CASSQQRGARTEAFF; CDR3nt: TGTGCCAGCAGTCAGCAACGGGGGGCAAGGACTGAAGCTTTCTTT
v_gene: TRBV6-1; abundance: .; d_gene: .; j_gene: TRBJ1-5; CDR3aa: CASSERGGARQPQHF; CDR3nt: TGTGCCAGCAGTGAAAGAGGGGGAGCGCGGCAGCCCCAGCATTTT
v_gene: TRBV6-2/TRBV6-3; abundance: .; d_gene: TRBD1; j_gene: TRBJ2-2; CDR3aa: CASSHRQGSGELFF; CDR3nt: TGTGCCAGCAGTCACCGACAGGGCTCCGGGGAGCTGTTTTTT
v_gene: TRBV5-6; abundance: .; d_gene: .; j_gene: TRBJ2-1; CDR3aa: CASSLLLPRDNEQFF; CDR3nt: TGTGCCAGCAGCTTGCTACTCCCAAGAGACAATGAGCAGTTCTTC
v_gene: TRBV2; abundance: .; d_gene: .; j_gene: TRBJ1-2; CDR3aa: CASSDPGDYGYTF; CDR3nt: TGTGCCAGCAGTGACCCGGGGGACTATGGCTACACCTTC
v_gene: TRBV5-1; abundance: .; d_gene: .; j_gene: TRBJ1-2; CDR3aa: CASSLKLNYGYTF; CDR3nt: TGCGCCAGCAGCTTGAAGCTTAACTATGGCTACACCTTC
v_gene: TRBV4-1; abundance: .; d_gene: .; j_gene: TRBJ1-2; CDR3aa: CASSQDENAADKVGVSNYGYTF; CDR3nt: TGCGCCAGCAGCCAAGATGAAAACGCGGCGGACAAAGTTGGGGTGTCTAACTATGGCTACACCTTC
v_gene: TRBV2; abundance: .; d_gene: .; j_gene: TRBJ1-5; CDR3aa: CASKGPSNQPQHF; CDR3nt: TGTGCCAGCAAGGGCCCAAGCAATCAGCCCCAGCATTTT
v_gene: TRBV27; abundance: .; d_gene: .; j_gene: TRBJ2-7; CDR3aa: CASRTVYEQYF; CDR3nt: TGTGCCAGCAGAACGGTCTACGAGCAGTACTTC
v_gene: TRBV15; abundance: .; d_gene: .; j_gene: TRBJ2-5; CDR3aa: CATSRAYGLAAGETQYF; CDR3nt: TGTGCCACCAGCAGGGCATACGGGTTGGCGGCGGGGGAGACCCAGTACTTC